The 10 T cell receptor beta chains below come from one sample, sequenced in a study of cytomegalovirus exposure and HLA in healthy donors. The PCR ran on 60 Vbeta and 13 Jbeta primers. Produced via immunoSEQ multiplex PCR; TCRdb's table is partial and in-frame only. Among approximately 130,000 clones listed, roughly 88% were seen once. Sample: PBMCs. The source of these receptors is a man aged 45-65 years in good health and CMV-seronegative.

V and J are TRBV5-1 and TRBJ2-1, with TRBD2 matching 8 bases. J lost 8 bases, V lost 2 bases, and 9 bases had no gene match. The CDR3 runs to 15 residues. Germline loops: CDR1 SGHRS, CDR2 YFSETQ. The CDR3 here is CASSFRIAGSDEQFF. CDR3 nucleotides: TGCGCCAGCAGCTTTCGGATAGCGGGGTCTGATGAGCAGTTCTTC.

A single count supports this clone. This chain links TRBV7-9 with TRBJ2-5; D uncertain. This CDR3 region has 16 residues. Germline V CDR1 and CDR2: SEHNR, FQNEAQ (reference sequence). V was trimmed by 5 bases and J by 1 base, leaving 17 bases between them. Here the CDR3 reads CASSQVLARSQETQYF. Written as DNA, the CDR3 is TGTGCCAGCAGCCAGGTGCTTGCCCGCAGCCAAGAGACCCAGTACTTC.

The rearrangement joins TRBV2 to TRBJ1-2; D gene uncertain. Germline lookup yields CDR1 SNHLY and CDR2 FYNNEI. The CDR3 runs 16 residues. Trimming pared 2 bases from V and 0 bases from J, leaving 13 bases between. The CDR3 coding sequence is TGTGCCAGCAGTGAAATAATTGGTGGAGCTAACTATGGCTACACCTTC. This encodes CASSEIIGGANYGYTF.

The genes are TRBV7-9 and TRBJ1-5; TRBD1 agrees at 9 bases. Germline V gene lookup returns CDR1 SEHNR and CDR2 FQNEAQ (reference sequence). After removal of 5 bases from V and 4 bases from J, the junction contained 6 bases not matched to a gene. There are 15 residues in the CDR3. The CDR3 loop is CASSEDRGLNQPQHF. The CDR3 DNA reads TGTGCCAGCAGCGAGGACAGGGGTTTAAATCAGCCCCAGCATTTT.

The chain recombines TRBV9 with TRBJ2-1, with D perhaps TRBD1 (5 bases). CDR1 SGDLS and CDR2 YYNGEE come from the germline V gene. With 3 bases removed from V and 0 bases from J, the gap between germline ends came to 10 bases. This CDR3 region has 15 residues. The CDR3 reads CASSEDSLSYNEQFF. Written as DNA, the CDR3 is TGTGCCAGCAGCGAAGACAGTCTCTCCTACAATGAGCAGTTCTTC.

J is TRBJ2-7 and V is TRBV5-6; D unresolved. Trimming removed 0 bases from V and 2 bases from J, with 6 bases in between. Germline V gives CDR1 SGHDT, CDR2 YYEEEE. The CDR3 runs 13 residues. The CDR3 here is CASSLGTTYEQYF. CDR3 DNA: TGTGCCAGCAGCTTGGGTACTACCTACGAGCAGTACTTC.

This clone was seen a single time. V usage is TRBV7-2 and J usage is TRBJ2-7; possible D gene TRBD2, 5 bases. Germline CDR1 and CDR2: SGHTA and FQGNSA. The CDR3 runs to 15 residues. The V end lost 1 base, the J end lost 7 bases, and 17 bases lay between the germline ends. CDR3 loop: CASSLEGSLSWEQYF. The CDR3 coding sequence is TGTGCCAGCAGCTTAGAAGGGAGCTTATCCTGGGAGCAGTACTTC.

CDR3 region: CASSRDSYNEQFF. DNA of the CDR3: TGTGCCAGCAGTCGGGACAGCTACAATGAGCAGTTCTTC. The rearrangement joins TRBV2 to TRBJ2-1; 7 bases line up with TRBD1. CDR3 length: 13 amino acids. V lost 5 bases to trimming and J lost 3 bases; unmatched junction nucleotides: 1. Germline loops: CDR1 SNHLY, CDR2 FYNNEI. The entire variable domain, with the rest obtained from reference TRBV2 and TRBJ2-1, is as follows: EPEVTQTPSHQVTQMGQEVILRCVPISNHLYFYWYRQILGQKVEFLVSFYNNEISEKSEIFDDQFSVERPDGSNFTLKIRSTKLEDSAMYFCASSRDSYNEQFFGPGTRLTVL.

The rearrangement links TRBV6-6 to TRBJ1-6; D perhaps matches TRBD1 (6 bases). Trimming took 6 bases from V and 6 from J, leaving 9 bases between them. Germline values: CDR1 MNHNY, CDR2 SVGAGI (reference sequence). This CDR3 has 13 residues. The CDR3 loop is CASRPDSNSPLHF. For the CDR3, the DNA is TGTGCCAGCAGGCCGGACAGTAATTCACCCCTCCACTTT.

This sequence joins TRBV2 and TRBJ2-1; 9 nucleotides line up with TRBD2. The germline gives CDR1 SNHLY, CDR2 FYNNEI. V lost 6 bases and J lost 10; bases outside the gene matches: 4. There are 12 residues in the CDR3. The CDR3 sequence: CASRIAGEEQFF. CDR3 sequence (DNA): TGTGCCAGCAGGATAGCGGGGGAAGAGCAGTTCTTC. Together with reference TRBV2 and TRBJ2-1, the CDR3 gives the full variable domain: EPEVTQTPSHQVTQMGQEVILRCVPISNHLYFYWYRQILGQKVEFLVSFYNNEISEKSEIFDDQFSVERPDGSNFTLKIRSTKLEDSAMYFCASRIAGEEQFFGPGTRLTVL.